The present T cell receptor beta chain was sequenced within a study of CD8 T cells in Susac syndrome. Between the trimmed V and J ends, which lost 2 bases and 1 base, there was a span of 15 bases. Germline CDR1 reads SGHNT; CDR2 reads YENEEA. The CDR3 consists of 18 residues. Random hexamers were used to reverse transcribe about 0.5 to 1 ug of RNA. TCRdb itself ran the immunoSEQ multiplex PCR reads through MiXCR, one entry per CDR3 protein. The sample includes about 250,000 distinct CDR3 sequences, 90% to 95% of them seen just once. The specimen sequenced was CD4+ T cells from PBMCs. The receptor was derived from a human donor with multiple sclerosis. The V call is TRBV11-3, the J call TRBJ2-6; unclear D gene. In nucleotides, the CDR3 is TGTGCCAGCAGCTTACCGGACCTCAAAGGATCTGGGGCCAACGTCCTGACTTTC. Amino acid sequence: CASSLPDLKGSGANVLTF.